These 10 T cell receptor beta chains came from one sample sequenced in a study of blood T cell repertoires in COVID-19. Clones were sequenced by immunoSEQ multiplex PCR, and TCRdb holds only the in-frame ones, with some missing. The repertoire holds fewer than 250,000 clones, roughly 84% seen once, with nearly 20% in the top ten. The sequencing sample was made of peripheral blood. These receptors all come from a man aged 30 to 45 with active or convalescent COVID-19.

This chain uses TRBV5-1 with TRBJ2-5; a possible D gene is TRBD2 (5 bases). CDR1 and CDR2 from the germline V gene are SGHRS and YFSETQ. Trimming took off 4 bases at V and 5 bases at J, with 15 bases between the two ends. The CDR3 runs 14 residues. In DNA form, the CDR3 reads TGCGCCAGCAGCGTCGGATGGGAGCGGGAGACCCAGTACTTC. It translates to CASSVGWERETQYF.

V gene TRBV6-2 or TRBV6-3 combines with J gene TRBJ2-5; D perhaps matches TRBD2 (7 bases). CDR3 size: 14 residues. Trimming shortened V by 6 bases and J by 5 bases, and 16 bases separated the two germline ends. In germline, CDR1 is MNHEY, CDR2 SVGEGT. The CDR3 DNA reads as TGTGCCAGCAGCCCCCAGGCGGGGGCCGAGACCCAGTACTTC. It is translated as CASSPQAGAETQYF.

In this sample, this clone turned up a few times. J is TRBJ1-6 and V is TRBV18; 7 bases align to TRBD1. Germline values: CDR1 KGHSH, CDR2 LQKENI. J lost 6 bases, V lost 2 bases, and 4 bases had no gene match. The CDR3 is 15 residues long. CDR3 in amino acids: CASSPMQGVNSPLHF. The CDR3 nucleotides read TGTGCCAGCTCACCAATGCAGGGGGTTAATTCACCCCTCCACTTT.

In regard to this clone: The identical CDR3 is also encoded by other nucleotide sequences in the sample. This chain links TRBV9 with TRBJ2-7; TRBD1 agrees at 9 bases. Looked up from germline, CDR1 is SGDLS and CDR2 is YYNGEE. The length of the CDR3 is 14 residues. V was pared by 2 bases and J by 4 bases, with 4 bases of the junction left unmatched. CDR3: CASSVGQGTYEQYF. CDR3 nucleotides: TGTGCCAGCAGCGTCGGACAGGGGACTTACGAGCAGTACTTC. The full variable domain, in which reference TRBV9 and TRBJ2-7 provide the parts outside the CDR3, is DSGVTQTPKHLITATGQRVTLRCSPRSGDLSVYWYQQSLDQGLQFLIQYYNGEERAKGNILERFSAQQFPDLHSELNLSSLELGDSALYFCASSVGQGTYEQYFGPGTRLTVT.

The V call is TRBV7-2, the J call TRBJ1-3; 10 nucleotides align to TRBD1. This CDR3 has 15 amino acids. Looked up from germline, CDR1 is SGHTA and CDR2 is FQGNSA. With 3 bases clipped from V and 5 bases from J, the junction kept 4 bases outside the gene matches. CDR3 bases: TGTGCCAGCAGCTTGGACAGGGGGGGACGAAACACCATATATTTT. It specifies CASSLDRGGRNTIYF.

This chain uses TRBV7-6 with TRBJ1-3, with D possibly matching TRBD1 (6 bases). The ends were cut back, 3 bases at V and 3 bases at J, with 12 bases in the middle. CDR3 size: 15 residues. The germline CDR1 and CDR2 sequences are SGHVS and FNYEAQ. CDR3 region: CASSFSEGDGNTIYF. The DNA of the CDR3 is TGTGCCAGCAGCTTCTCCGAGGGGGATGGAAACACCATATATTTT.

This sequence joins TRBV9 and TRBJ2-2; 9 nucleotides align to TRBD2. Germline values: CDR1 SGDLS, CDR2 YYNGEE. The J segment lost 1 base and the V segment lost 3 bases, leaving 1 base of the junction unmatched. This CDR3 has 15 residues. The CDR3 reads CASSATSGNTGELFF. In DNA form, the CDR3 reads TGTGCCAGCAGCGCGACTAGCGGGAACACCGGGGAGCTGTTTTTT.

V is TRBV4-2 and J is TRBJ1-6, with TRBD1 matching 7 bases. Germline lookup yields CDR1 LGHNA and CDR2 YNFKEQ. This CDR3 is built from 17 residues. V lost 0 bases to trimming and J lost 9 bases; unmatched junction nucleotides: 11. CDR3 DNA: TGTGCCAGCAGCCAAGAAAAACAGGGGCGTGTTAGTTCACCCCTCCACTTT. It specifies CASSQEKQGRVSSPLHF.

This chain joins TRBV3-1 (or the pseudogene TRBV3-2) and TRBJ2-5, with D perhaps TRBD2 (5 bases). Trimming shortened V by 1 base and J by 0 bases, and 15 bases separated the two germline ends. This CDR3 is 17 amino acids long. CDR1 and CDR2 from the germline V gene are LGHDT and YNNKEL (reference sequence). The CDR3 bases are TGTGCCAGCAGCCAAGTCAAGGCTAGCAAGTACCAAGAGACCCAGTACTTC. Protein sequence: CASSQVKASKYQETQYF.

The V call is TRBV28, the J call TRBJ1-1; tentatively, D is TRBD1 (6 bases). The CDR3 runs to 12 residues. The germline CDR1 and CDR2 sequences are MDHEN and SYDVKM. V was trimmed by 6 bases and J by 2 bases, leaving 7 bases between them. The CDR3 loop is CASRDSNTEAFF. Written as DNA, the CDR3 is TGTGCCAGCAGGGACAGCAACACTGAAGCTTTCTTT.